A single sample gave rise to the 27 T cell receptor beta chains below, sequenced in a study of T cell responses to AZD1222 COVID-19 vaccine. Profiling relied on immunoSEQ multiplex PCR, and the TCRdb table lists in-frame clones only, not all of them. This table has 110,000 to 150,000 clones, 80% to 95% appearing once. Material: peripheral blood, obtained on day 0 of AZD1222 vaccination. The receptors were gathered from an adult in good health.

CDR3 loop: CASSELTGGLSPLHF. CDR3 bases: TGTGCCAGCAGTGAGCTAACAGGAGGGTTATCACCCCTCCACTTT. The chain couples TRBV6-1 to TRBJ1-6; D is possibly TRBD1 (5 bases). Germline lookup yields CDR1 MNHNS and CDR2 SASEGT. V gave up 3 bases and J gave up 10 bases, with 16 bases separating them. CDR3 size: 15 residues.

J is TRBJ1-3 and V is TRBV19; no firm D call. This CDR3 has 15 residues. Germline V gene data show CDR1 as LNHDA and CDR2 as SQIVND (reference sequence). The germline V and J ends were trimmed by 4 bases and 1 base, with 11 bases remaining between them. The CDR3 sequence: CASSTTAISGNTIYF. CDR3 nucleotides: TGTGCCAGTAGTACCACAGCGATTTCTGGAAACACCATATATTTT.

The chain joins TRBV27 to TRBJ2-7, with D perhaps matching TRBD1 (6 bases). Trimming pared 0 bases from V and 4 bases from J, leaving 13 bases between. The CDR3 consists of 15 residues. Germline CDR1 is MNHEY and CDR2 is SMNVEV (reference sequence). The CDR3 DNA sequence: TGTGCCAGCAGTTTATCTGAGGACAGACCGTACGAGCAGTACTTC. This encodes CASSLSEDRPYEQYF.

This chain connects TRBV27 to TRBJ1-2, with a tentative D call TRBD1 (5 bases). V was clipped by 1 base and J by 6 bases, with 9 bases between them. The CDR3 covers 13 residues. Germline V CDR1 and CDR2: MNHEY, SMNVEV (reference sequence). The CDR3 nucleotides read TGTGCCAGCAGTTTATTGGGGGGTCATGGCTACACCTTC. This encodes CASSLLGGHGYTF.

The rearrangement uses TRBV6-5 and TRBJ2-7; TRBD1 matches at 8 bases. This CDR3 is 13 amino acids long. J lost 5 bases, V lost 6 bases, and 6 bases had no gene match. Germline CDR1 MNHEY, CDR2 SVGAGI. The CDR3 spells CASSRDRWNEQYF. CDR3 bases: TGTGCCAGCAGCCGGGACAGGTGGAACGAGCAGTACTTC.

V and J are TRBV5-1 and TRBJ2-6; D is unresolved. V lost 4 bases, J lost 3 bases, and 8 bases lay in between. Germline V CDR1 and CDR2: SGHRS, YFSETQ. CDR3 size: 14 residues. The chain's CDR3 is CASSPRNGANVLTF. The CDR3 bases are TGCGCCAGCAGCCCCCGGAATGGGGCCAACGTCCTGACTTTC.

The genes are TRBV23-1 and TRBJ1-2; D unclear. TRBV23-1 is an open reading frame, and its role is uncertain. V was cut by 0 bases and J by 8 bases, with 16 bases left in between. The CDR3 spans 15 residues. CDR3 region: CASSQSPDHPGGYTF. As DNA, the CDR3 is TGCGCCAGCAGTCAATCGCCAGATCACCCTGGCGGCTACACCTTC.

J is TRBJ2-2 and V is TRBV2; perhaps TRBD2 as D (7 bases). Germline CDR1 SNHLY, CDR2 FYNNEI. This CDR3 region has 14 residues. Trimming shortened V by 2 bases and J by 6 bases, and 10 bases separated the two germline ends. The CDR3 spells CASSERGGSGELFF. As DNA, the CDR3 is TGTGCCAGCAGTGAAAGGGGGGGCTCCGGGGAGCTGTTTTTT.

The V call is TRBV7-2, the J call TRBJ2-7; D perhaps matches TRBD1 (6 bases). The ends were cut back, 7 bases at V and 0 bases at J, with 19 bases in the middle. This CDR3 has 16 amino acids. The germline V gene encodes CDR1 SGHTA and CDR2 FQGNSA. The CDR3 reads CASTVQGGLASYEQYF. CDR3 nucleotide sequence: TGTGCCAGCACCGTACAGGGCGGCCTAGCCTCCTACGAGCAGTACTTC.

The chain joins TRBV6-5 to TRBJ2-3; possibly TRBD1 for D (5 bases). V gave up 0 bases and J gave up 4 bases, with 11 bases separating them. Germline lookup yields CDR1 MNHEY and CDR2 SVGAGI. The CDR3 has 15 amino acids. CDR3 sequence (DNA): TGTGCCAGCAGTTACTCTGGGGCAGTATCAGATACGCAGTATTTT. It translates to CASSYSGAVSDTQYF.

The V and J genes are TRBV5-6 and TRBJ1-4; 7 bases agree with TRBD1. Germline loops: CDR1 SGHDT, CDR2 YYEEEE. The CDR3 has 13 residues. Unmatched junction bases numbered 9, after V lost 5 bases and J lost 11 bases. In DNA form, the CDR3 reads TGTGCCAGCAGTAGACAGGGTGTCCTCAAACTGTTTTTT. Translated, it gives CASSRQGVLKLFF.

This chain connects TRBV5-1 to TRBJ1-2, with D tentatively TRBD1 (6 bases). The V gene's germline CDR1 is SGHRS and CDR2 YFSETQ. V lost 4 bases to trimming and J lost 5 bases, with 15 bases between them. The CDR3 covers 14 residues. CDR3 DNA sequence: TGCGCCAGCAGCCTGGGGGCAGGGAGATATGGCTACACCTTC. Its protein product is CASSLGAGRYGYTF.

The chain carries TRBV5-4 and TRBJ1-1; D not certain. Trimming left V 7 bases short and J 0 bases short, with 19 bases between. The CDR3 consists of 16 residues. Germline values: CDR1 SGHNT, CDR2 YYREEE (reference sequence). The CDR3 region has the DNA TGTGCCAGCCACCCACATGCGACGGCCATGAACACTGAAGCTTTCTTT. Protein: CASHPHATAMNTEAFF.

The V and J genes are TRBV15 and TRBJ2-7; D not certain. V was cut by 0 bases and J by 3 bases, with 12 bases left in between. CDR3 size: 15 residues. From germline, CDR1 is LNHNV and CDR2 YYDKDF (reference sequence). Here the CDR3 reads CATSRDLSNNYEQYF. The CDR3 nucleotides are TGTGCCACCAGCAGAGATTTGTCTAATAACTACGAGCAGTACTTC.

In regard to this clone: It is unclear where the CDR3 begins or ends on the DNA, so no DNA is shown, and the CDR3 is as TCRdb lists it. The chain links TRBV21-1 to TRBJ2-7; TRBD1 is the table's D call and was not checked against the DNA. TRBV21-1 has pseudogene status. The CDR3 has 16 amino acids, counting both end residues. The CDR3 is CASSKGWGQGNYEQYF.

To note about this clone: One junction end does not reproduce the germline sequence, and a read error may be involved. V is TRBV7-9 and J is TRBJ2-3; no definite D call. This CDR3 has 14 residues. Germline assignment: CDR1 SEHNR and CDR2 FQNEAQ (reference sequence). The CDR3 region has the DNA TGTGCCAGCAGCCTAGGACCCAGCGCAGATATGCAGTATTTT. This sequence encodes CASSLGPSADMQYF.

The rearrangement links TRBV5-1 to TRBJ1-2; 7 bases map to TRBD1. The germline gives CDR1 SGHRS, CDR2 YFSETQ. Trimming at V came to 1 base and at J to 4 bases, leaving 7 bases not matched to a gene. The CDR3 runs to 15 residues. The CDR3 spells CASSLRGQDLYGYTF. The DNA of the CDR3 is TGCGCCAGCAGCTTGCGTGGACAGGACCTCTATGGCTACACCTTC. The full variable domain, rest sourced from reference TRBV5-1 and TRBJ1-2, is KAGVTQTPRYLIKTRGQQVTLSCSPISGHRSVSWYQQTPGQGLQFLFEYFSETQRNKGNFPGRFSGRQFSNSRSEMNVSTLELGDSALYLCASSLRGQDLYGYTFGSGTRLTVV.

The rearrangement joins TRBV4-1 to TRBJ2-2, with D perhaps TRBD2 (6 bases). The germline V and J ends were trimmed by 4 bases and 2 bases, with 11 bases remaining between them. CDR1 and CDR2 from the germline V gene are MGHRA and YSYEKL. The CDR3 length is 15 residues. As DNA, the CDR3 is TGCGCCAGCAGCCTGTCGGGGGTAAACACCGGGGAGCTGTTTTTT. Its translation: CASSLSGVNTGELFF.

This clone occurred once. The CDR3 loop reads CASSTFPGQGRGNQPQHF. The CDR3 region has the DNA TGTGCCAGTAGTACCTTCCCGGGACAGGGTCGGGGCAATCAGCCCCAGCATTTT. This chain joins TRBV19 and TRBJ1-5; 9 nucleotides line up with TRBD1. V was clipped by 4 bases and J by 2 bases; unmatched bases: 12. The CDR3 has 18 residues. Germline lookup yields CDR1 LNHDA and CDR2 SQIVND (reference sequence).

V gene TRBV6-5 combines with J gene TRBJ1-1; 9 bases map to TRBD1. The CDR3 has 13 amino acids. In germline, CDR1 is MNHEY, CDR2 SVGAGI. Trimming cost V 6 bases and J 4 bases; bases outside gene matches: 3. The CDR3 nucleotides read TGTGCCAGCAGCTCGACAGGGGGCACTGAAGCTTTCTTT. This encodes CASSSTGGTEAFF.

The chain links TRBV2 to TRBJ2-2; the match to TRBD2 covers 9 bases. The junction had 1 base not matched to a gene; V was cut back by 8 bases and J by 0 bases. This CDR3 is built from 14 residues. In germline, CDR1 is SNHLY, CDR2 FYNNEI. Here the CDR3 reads CASQRGANTGELFF. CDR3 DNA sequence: TGTGCCAGCCAGCGGGGGGCGAACACCGGGGAGCTGTTTTTT. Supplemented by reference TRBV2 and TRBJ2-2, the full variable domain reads EPEVTQTPSHQVTQMGQEVILRCVPISNHLYFYWYRQILGQKVEFLVSFYNNEISEKSEIFDDQFSVERPDGSNFTLKIRSTKLEDSAMYFCASQRGANTGELFFGEGSRLTVL.

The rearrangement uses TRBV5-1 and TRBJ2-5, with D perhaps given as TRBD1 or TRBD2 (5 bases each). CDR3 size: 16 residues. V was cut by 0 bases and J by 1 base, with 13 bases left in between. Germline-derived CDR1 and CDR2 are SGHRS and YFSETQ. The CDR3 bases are TGCGCCAGCAGCTTGGCCGTTATGGGACCCCAAGAGACCCAGTACTTC. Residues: CASSLAVMGPQETQYF.

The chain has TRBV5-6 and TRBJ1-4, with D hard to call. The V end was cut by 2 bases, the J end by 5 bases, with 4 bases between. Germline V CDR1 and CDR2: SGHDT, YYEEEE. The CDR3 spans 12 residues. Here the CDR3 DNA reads TGTGCCAGCAGCTTAGGAAATGAAAAACTGTTTTTT. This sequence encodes CASSLGNEKLFF.

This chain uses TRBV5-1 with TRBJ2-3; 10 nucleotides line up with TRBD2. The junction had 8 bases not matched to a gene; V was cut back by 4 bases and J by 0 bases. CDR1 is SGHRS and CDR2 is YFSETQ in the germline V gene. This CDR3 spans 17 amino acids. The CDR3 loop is CASSGFTSGASTDTQYF. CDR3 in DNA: TGCGCCAGCAGCGGATTCACTAGCGGGGCCAGCACAGATACGCAGTATTTT.

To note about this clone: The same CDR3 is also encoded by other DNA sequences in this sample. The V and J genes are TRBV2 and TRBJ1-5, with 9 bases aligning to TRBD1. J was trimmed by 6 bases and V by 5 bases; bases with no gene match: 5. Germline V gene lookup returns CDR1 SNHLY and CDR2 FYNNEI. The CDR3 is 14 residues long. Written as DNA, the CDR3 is TGTGCCAGCAGTCAACAGGGGGCGGGTCAGCCCCAGCATTTT. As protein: CASSQQGAGQPQHF.

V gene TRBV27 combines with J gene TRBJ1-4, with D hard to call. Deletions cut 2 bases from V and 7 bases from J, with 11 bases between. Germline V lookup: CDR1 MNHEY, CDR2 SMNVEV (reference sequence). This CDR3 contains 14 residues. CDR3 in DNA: TGTGCCAGCAGTTTAATATCCTCGGGTGAAAAACTGTTTTTT. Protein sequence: CASSLISSGEKLFF.

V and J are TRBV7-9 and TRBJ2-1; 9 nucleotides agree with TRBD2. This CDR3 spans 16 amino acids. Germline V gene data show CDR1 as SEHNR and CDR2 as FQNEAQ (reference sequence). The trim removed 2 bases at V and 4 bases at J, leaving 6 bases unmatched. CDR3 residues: CASSLLAGSGYNEQFF. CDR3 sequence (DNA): TGTGCCAGCAGCTTACTAGCGGGAAGTGGGTACAATGAGCAGTTCTTC.